This T cell receptor beta chain was recovered during a study of blood T cells in healthy people across ages. The authors ran a second PCR of roughly 6 to 12 cycles using a sample-barcoded 5' primer and a J-beta primer mix. One entry per CDR3 protein results from TCRdb running MiXCR on the 5' RACE reads. The sample has 750,000 to 850,000 distinct CDR3 sequences; around a quarter are singletons. Germline V gives CDR1 DFQATT, CDR2 SNEGSKA (reference sequence). The CDR3 is 14 amino acids. V shed 5 bases, J shed 3 bases, and the junction held 10 bases outside the gene matches. This clonotype was observed a handful of times. The same data also went into a second study, on T cells of mothers and their children.

This clonotype originated in a boy aged 5 to 17 in good health. The sequenced sample consisted of blood. V is TRBV20-1 and J is TRBJ2-7, with 7 nucleotides matching TRBD2. DNA for the CDR3: TGCAGTGCTGTAAGGGCTAGCGGCAGCTACGAGCAGTACTTC. Protein product: CSAVRASGSYEQYF.